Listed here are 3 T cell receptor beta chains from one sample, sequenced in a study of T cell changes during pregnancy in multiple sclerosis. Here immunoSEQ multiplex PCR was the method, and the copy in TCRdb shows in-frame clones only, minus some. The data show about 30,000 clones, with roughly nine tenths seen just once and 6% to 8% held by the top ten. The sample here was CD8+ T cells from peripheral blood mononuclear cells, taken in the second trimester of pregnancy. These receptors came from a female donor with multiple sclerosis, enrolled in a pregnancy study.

CDR3 amino acids: CASSQVALADYNEQFF. CDR3 in DNA: TGCGCCAGCAGCCAAGTCGCACTAGCCGACTACAATGAGCAGTTCTTC. The chain is built from TRBV4-1 and TRBJ2-1; maybe TRBD2 (6 bases). The CDR3 sequence is 16 residues long. Per the germline V gene, CDR1 is MGHRA and CDR2 is YSYEKL. The V end was cut by 1 base, the J end by 3 bases, with 13 bases between.

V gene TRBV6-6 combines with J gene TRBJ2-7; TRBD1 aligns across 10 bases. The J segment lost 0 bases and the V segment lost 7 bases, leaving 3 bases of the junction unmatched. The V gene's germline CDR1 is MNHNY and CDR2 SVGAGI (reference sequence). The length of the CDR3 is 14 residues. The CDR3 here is CASTRTGGSYEQYF. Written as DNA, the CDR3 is TGTGCCAGCACCCGGACAGGGGGCTCCTACGAGCAGTACTTC.

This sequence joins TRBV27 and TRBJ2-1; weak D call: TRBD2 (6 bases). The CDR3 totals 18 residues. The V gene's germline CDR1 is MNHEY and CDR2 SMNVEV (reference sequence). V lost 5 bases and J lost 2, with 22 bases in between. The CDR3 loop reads CASSPPLFGGDPYNEQFF. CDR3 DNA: TGTGCCAGCAGTCCCCCCCTTTTCGGGGGAGACCCCTACAATGAGCAGTTCTTC.